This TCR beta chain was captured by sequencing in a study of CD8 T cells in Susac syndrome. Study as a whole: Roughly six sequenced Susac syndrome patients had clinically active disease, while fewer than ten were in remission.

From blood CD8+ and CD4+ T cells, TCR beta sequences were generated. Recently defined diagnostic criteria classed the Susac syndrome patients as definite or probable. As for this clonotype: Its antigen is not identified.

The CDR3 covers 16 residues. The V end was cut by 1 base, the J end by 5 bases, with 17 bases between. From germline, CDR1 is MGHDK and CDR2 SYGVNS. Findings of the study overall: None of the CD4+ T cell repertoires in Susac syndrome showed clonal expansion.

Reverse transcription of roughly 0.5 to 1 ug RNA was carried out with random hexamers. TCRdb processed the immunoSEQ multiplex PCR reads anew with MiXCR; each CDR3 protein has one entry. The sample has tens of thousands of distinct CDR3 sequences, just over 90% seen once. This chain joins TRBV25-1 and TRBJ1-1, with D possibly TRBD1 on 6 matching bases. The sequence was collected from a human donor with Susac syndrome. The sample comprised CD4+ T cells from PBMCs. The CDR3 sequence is CASSESHGRGRTEAFF. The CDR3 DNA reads TGTGCCAGCAGTGAATCCCACGGCAGGGGACGGACTGAAGCTTTCTTT. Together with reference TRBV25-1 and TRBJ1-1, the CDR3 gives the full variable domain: EADIYQTPRYLVIGTGKKITLECSQTMGHDKMYWYQQDPGMELHLIHYSYGVNSTEKGDLSSESTVSRIRTEHFPLTLESARPSHTSQYLCASSESHGRGRTEAFFGQGTRLTVV.